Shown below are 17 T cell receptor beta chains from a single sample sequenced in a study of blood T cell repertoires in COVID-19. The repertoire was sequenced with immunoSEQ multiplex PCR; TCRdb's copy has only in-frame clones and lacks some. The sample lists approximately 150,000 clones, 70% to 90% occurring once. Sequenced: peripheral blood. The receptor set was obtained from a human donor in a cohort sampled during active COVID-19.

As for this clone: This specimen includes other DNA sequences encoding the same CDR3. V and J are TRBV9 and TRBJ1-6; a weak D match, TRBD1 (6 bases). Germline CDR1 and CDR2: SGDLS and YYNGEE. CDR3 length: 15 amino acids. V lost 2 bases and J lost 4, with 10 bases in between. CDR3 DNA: TGTGCCAGCAGCGTGGCAGGGGCATATAATTCACCCCTCCACTTT. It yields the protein CASSVAGAYNSPLHF.

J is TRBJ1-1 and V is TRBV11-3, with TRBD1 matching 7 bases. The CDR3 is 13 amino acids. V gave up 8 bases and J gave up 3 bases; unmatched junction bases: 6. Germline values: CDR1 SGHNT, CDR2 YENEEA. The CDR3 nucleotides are TGTGCCAGCGCAAGACAGGGAGACACTGAAGCTTTCTTT. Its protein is CASARQGDTEAFF.

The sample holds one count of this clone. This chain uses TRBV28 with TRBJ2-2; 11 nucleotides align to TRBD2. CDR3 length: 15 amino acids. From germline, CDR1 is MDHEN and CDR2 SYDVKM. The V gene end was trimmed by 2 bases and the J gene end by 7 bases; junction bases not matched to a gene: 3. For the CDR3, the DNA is TGTGCCAGCAGTTTACTAGCGGGGGGCCGCGGGGAGCTGTTTTTT. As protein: CASSLLAGGRGELFF.

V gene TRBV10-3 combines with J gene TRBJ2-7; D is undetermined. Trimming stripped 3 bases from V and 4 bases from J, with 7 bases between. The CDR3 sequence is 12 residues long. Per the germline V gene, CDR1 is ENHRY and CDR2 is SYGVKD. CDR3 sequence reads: CAISDASYEQYF. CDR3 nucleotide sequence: TGTGCCATCAGTGATGCGTCTTACGAGCAGTACTTC.

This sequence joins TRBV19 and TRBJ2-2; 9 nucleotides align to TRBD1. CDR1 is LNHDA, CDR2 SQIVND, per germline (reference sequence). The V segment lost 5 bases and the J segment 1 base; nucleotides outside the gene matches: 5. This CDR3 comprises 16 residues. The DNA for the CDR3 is TGTGCCAGTAGTCCTGGACAGGGGTGGAACACCGGGGAGCTGTTTTTT. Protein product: CASSPGQGWNTGELFF.

The CDR3 DNA reads as TGTGCCAGCAGCTTAGAGCTAACCTACGAGCAGTACTTC. Translated: CASSLELTYEQYF. The chain joins TRBV7-6 to TRBJ2-7; D unclear. Germline CDR1 SGHVS, CDR2 FNYEAQ. The V gene lost 1 base and the J gene lost 2 bases, with 6 bases spanning the gap. The CDR3 is 13 amino acids.

CDR3 loop: CASSQGTMRVGEKLFF. In nucleotides, the CDR3 is TGTGCCAGCAGCCAAGGAACAATGCGGGTTGGGGAAAAACTGTTTTTT. This chain connects TRBV3-1 (or the pseudogene TRBV3-2) to TRBJ1-4, with no clear D. Germline lookup yields CDR1 LGHDT and CDR2 YNNKEL (reference sequence). With 1 base removed from V and 8 bases from J, the gap between germline ends came to 17 bases. The CDR3 consists of 16 residues.

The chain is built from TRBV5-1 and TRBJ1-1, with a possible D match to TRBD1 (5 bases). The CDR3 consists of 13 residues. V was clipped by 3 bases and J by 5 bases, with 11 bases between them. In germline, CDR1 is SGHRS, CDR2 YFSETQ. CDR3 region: CASSSGEGTEAFF. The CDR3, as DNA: TGCGCCAGCAGCTCGGGGGAGGGGACTGAAGCTTTCTTT.

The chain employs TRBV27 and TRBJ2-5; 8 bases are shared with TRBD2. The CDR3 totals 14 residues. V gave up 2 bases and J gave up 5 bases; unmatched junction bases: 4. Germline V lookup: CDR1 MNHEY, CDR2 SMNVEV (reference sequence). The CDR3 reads CASSLAGLEETQYF. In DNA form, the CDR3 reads TGTGCCAGCAGTTTAGCGGGACTAGAGGAGACCCAGTACTTC.

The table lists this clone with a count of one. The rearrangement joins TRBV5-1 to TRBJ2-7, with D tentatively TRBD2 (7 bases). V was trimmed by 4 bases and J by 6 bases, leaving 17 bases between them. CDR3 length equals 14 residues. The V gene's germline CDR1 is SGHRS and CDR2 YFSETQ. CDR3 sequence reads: CASSPGGRLGEQYF. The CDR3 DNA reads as TGCGCCAGCAGCCCCGGGGGGCGCTTGGGCGAGCAGTACTTC.

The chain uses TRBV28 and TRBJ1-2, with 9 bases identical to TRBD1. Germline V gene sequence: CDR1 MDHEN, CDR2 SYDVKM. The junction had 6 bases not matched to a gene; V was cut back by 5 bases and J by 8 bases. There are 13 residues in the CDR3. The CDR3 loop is CASSVQGAGGYTF. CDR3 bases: TGTGCCAGCAGTGTACAGGGGGCAGGCGGCTACACCTTC.

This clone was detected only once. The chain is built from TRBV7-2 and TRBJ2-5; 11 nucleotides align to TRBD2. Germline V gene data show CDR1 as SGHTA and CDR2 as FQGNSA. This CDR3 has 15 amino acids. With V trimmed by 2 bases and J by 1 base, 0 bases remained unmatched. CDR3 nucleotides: TGTGCCAGCAGCTTACTAGCGGGGGGCCAAGAGACCCAGTACTTC. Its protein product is CASSLLAGGQETQYF.

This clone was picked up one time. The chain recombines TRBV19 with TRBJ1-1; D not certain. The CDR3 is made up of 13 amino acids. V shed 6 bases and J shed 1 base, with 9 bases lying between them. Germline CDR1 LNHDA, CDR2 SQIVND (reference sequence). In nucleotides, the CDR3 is TGTGCCAGTAGCTCAACTGGGAACACTGAAGCTTTCTTT. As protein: CASSSTGNTEAFF.

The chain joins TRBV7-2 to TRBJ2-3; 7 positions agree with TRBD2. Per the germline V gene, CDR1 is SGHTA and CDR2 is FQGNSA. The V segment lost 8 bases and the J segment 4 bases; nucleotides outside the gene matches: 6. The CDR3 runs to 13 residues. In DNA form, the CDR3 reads TGTGCCAGCTCAAGTGGGGGGGCAGATACGCAGTATTTT. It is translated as CASSSGGADTQYF.

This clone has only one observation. The CDR3 protein is CASSLPLGGANNSPLHF. For the CDR3, the DNA is TGTGCCAGCAGTTTACCCCTTGGGGGGGCGAATAATTCACCCCTCCACTTT. The chain joins TRBV28 to TRBJ1-6; D possibly corresponds to TRBD1 (6 bases). V lost 2 bases to trimming and J lost 5 bases, with 16 bases between them. Germline values: CDR1 MDHEN, CDR2 SYDVKM. This CDR3 contains 17 residues. The variable domain in full, with the rest retrieved from reference TRBV28 and TRBJ1-6, is DVKVTQSSRYLVKRTGEKVFLECVQDMDHENMFWYRQDPGLGLRLIYFSYDVKMKEKGDIPEGYSVSREKKERFSLILESASTNQTSMYLCASSLPLGGANNSPLHFGNGTRLTVT.

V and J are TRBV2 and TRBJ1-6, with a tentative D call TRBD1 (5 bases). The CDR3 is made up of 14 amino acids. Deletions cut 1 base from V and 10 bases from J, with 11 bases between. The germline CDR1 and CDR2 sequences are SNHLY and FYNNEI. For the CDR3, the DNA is TGTGCCAGCAGTGAAGTTCAGGGCGGCTCACCCCTCCACTTT. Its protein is CASSEVQGGSPLHF.

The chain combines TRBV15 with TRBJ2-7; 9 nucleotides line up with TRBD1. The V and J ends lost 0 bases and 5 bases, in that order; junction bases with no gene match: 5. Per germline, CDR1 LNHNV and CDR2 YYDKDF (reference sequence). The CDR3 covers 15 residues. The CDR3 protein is CATSREGTGSDEQYF. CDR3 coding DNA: TGTGCCACCAGCAGAGAGGGGACAGGGTCGGACGAGCAGTACTTC.